Listed here is a single TCR beta chain. The data stem from a study of shared clonotypes between healthy human individuals. Study-wide context: The donor pool was made up of two women and three men aged 18 to 49.

The protocol was immunoSEQ multiplex PCR, while the TCRdb copy is restricted to in-frame clones and leaves out a portion. The sample includes some 79,000 clones, about 64% of them seen just once. V shed 8 bases, J shed 5 bases, and the junction held 8 bases outside the gene matches. The V gene's germline CDR1 is MNHEY and CDR2 SVGAGI. CDR3 length: 14 residues. Sequencing was performed on memory CD8+ T cells sorted from blood. This sample's subset: CD45RO+ cells pooled with CCR7-negative TemRA cells. The receptor was derived from a man under 40 in good health. The V call is TRBV6-5, the J call TRBJ2-1; TRBD2 matches at 8 bases. DNA for the CDR3: TGTGCCAGCGTCCGGGAGGGCCCAAACAATGAGCAGTTCTTC. Amino acid sequence: CASVREGPNNEQFF.